The 10 T cell receptor beta chains given below trace back to one sample, sequenced in a study of post-analysis software for immune sequencing data. Study-wide points: Comparison of patients with controls showed five TRBV segments more frequent in patients, TRBV5-6, TRBV5-1 and TRBV20-1 among them.

The antigens of these receptors remain unknown. Unique molecular identifiers were built into the TCR beta cDNA libraries. From the PCR reads, TCRdb called clonotypes with MiXCR, one entry per CDR3 protein. The profile covers around 180,000 distinct CDR3 sequences, with about 32% appearing a single time and about 1.6% taken by the ten largest. Sequencing used blood. Source of these receptors: a girl aged 10-17 years with multiple sclerosis.

This clonotype was observed a handful of times. The DNA is omitted, as the CDR3 cannot be located on it reliably, and the CDR3 follows TCRdb's listing. CDR3 region: CASSVAAGSSEKRFF. The V gene is TRBV9, the J gene TRBJ1-4. The germline V gene encodes CDR1 SGDLS and CDR2 YYNGEE. Counting both end residues, the CDR3 totals 15 amino acids.

A note on this clonotype: Since the CDR3 does not end with the conserved phenylalanine or tryptophan, this likely comes from a read error. The chain combines TRBV12-3 or TRBV12-4 with TRBJ1-4; D is unresolved. Trimming left V 6 bases short and J 3 bases short, with 11 bases between. This CDR3 is 14 amino acids long. This CDR3 is CASSPFSANEKLFL. As DNA, the CDR3 is TGTGCCAGCAGCCCCTTTTCGGCTAATGAAAAACTGTTTTTG.

The table lists this clonotype with a count of one. This may be a read error, as it is one base from a much larger clone. The chain joins TRBV20-1 to TRBJ2-7; tentatively, D is TRBD1 (5 bases). Germline V CDR1 and CDR2: DFQATT, SNEGSKA (reference sequence). The CDR3 is 13 amino acids. The V end lost 0 bases, the J end lost 3 bases, and 9 bases lay between the germline ends. For the CDR3, the DNA is TGCAGTGCTAGAGAGACAGTCGACTACGAGCAGTACTTC. Its protein product is CSARETVDYEQYF.

In this sample, this clonotype turned up a few times. Relative to the germline gene, one junction end is altered; a read error may explain this. The rearrangement uses TRBV7-8 and TRBJ2-7, with 8 bases fitting TRBD1. The germline V gene has CDR1 SGHVS and CDR2 FQNEAQ. This CDR3 contains 15 residues. In nucleotides, the CDR3 is TGTGCCAGCAGCTTACTTAGGACAGGGTCCTACGAGCGGTACTTC. Its translation: CASSLLRTGSYERYF.

The chain couples TRBV5-1 to TRBJ2-1, with D maybe TRBD2 (5 bases). The length of the CDR3 is 14 residues. Trimming stripped 0 bases from V and 5 bases from J, with 9 bases between. Germline-derived CDR1 and CDR2 are SGHRS and YFSETQ. The CDR3 DNA reads TGCGCCAGCAGCTTGGCTAGCAGCCACAATGAGCAGTTCTTC. Translated: CASSLASSHNEQFF.

Turning to this clonotype: A much larger clonotype is one base distant, so this may be a read error. The rearrangement uses TRBV29-1 and TRBJ2-5; D possibly corresponds to TRBD2 (6 bases). The J call may be in error: the DNA end matches TRBJ2-7 better. Germline-derived CDR1 and CDR2 are SQVTM and ANQGSEA. The CDR3 has 14 residues. CDR3 residues: CSVKDLGGSYEQYF. CDR3 DNA sequence: TGCAGCGTTAAAGATCTTGGAGGGAGCTACGAGCAGTACTTC.

This clonotype was found a few times. This rearrangement joins TRBV7-9 to TRBJ2-7, with 7 bases identical to TRBD2. Unmatched junction bases numbered 8, after V lost 2 bases and J lost 4 bases. CDR3 size: 15 residues. Germline-derived CDR1 and CDR2 are SEHNR and FQNEAQ (reference sequence). The CDR3 loop reads CASSLSGLGGYEQYF. The CDR3 DNA sequence: TGTGCCAGCAGCTTATCAGGACTAGGAGGGTACGAGCAGTACTTC.

This clonotype was counted between two and nine times. This chain connects TRBV20-1 to TRBJ1-2, with no clear D. The CDR3 contains 14 residues. Trimming removed 1 base from V and 8 bases from J, with 17 bases in between. Per the germline V gene, CDR1 is DFQATT and CDR2 is SNEGSKA (reference sequence). Written as DNA, the CDR3 is TGCAGTGCTAGAGCGGTAGGCAGTGACTTCGGCTACACCTTC. This sequence encodes CSARAVGSDFGYTF.

A word on this clonotype: An end of the junction differs from the germline gene, which may be a read error. The rearrangement links TRBV4-1 to TRBJ2-1, with no clear D. The CDR3 is 18 amino acids. Germline V CDR1 and CDR2: MGHRA, YSYEKL. The DNA of the CDR3 is TGCGCCAGCAGCCAAGTTGATTTAGGCTTCAGCTCCCACAATGGGCAGTTCTTC. Encoded protein: CASSQVDLGFSSHNGQFF.

Ten or more counts support this clonotype. The chain recombines TRBV14 with TRBJ2-7; D gene unclear. The V end lost 1 base, the J end lost 5 bases, and 18 bases lay between the germline ends. The germline V gene encodes CDR1 SGHDN and CDR2 FVKESK. The CDR3 consists of 16 residues. CDR3 protein: CASSQGRRWSRDEQYF. The CDR3, as DNA: TGTGCCAGCAGCCAAGGCCGCCGGTGGTCTCGCGACGAGCAGTACTTC.